The rows below give T cell receptor beta chains drawn from one sample of a study of blood T cell repertoires in COVID-19. Method: immunoSEQ multiplex PCR; TCRdb's copy keeps in-frame clones and lacks some. The sample records 95,000 to 150,000 clones, 75% to 85% being singletons. Sequenced sample: peripheral blood. The source is a human donor in a cohort sampled during active COVID-19. CDR3s leave out the opening cysteine and the closing phenylalanine or tryptophan. Some rows have no size entry. The others give once, few or many, or a class for an expanded clone.

CDR3	V	J	size
ASSLQTGSYEQY	TRBV5-1	TRBJ2-7	-
ASSALLERGRGGTKETQY	TRBV6-2/TRBV6-3	TRBJ2-5	-
ASSPPGQGAGQPQH	TRBV18	TRBJ1-5	-
ASSPIRGTNTEAF	TRBV18	TRBJ1-1	few
ASTRDRGLY	TRBV2	TRBJ1-3	-
ASSSRQGNTGELF	TRBV11-2	TRBJ2-2	-
ASSLWGDIQY	TRBV12-3/TRBV12-4	TRBJ2-4	-
ASSLQGQFNTEAF	TRBV7-2	TRBJ1-1	-
SVEGTGGNTEAF	TRBV29-1	TRBJ1-1	-
ASSSPRGQY	TRBV6-5	TRBJ2-7	-
ASSSRLAGGQETQY	TRBV7-2	TRBJ2-5	-
ASSPGNRALDEQY	TRBV6-6	TRBJ2-7	-
ASSPPLSNEQF	TRBV18	TRBJ2-1	-
ASSPQPAGGVDTQY	TRBV3-1/TRBV3-2	TRBJ2-3	-
AISVRLATSTDTQY	TRBV10-3	TRBJ2-3	-
ASSQVRGSQY	TRBV3-1/TRBV3-2	TRBJ2-5	-
ASGVGYGYT	TRBV27	TRBJ1-2	-
ASSSLNSGESDTQY	TRBV6-5	TRBJ2-3	-
ASSQGHGVQY	TRBV11-2	TRBJ2-5	-
ASSLGQPFEDSIQY	TRBV5-1	TRBJ2-4	-
ASSPPGQGSNQPQH	TRBV6-6	TRBJ1-5	-
ASSYTNRAGETQY	TRBV6-5	TRBJ2-5	few
ASSPAGTGETQY	TRBV7-7	TRBJ2-5	once
ASSQGAMNRGDTIY	TRBV4-1	TRBJ1-3	many
ASSFTLAGLSYEQY	TRBV28	TRBJ2-7	-
ASSYSGPNSPLH	TRBV6-2/TRBV6-3	TRBJ1-6	-
ASSPTGVSGNTIY	TRBV18	TRBJ1-3	-
ASSVGGSLLYEQY	TRBV2	TRBJ2-7	-
ASSHTGTNTEAF	TRBV4-1	TRBJ1-1	-